Each of the 8 T cell receptor beta chains below was sequenced from the same sample in a study of cytomegalovirus exposure and HLA in healthy donors. Amplification used 60 Vbeta primers and 13 Jbeta primers. Profiled with immunoSEQ multiplex PCR; TCRdb holds only in-frame clones, not every one. This table has some 150,000 clones, about three quarters appearing once. The source material was PBMCs. The receptors come from a woman aged 25 to 39 in good health and CMV-seronegative.

The V call is TRBV7-2, the J call TRBJ2-1, with 8 nucleotides matching TRBD2. The CDR3 runs 17 residues. Germline lookup yields CDR1 SGHTA and CDR2 FQGNSA. V shed 5 bases, J shed 6 bases, and the junction held 15 bases outside the gene matches. CDR3 nucleotides: TGTGCCAGCAGCCCCTCCTCACCGGGACTAGGTGGCAATGAGCAGTTCTTC. Translation gives CASSPSSPGLGGNEQFF.

The gene calls are TRBV19 and TRBJ1-2, with D uncertain. Germline CDR1 LNHDA, CDR2 SQIVND (reference sequence). CDR3 length: 15 residues. Trimming took 5 bases from V and 1 from J, leaving 14 bases between them. The CDR3 spells CASSLSDTRNYGYTF. CDR3 coding DNA: TGTGCCAGTAGTCTCTCCGACACCCGTAACTATGGCTACACCTTC.

The chain carries TRBV7-3 and TRBJ2-2, with TRBD1 matching 7 bases. The CDR3 contains 15 residues. With 2 bases clipped from V and 0 bases from J, the junction kept 0 bases outside the gene matches. Germline loops: CDR1 SGHTA, CDR2 FQGTGA. The CDR3 nucleotides read TGTGCCAGCAGCTTACAGGGGGCGAACACCGGGGAGCTGTTTTTT. It yields the protein CASSLQGANTGELFF.

The chain uses TRBV27 and TRBJ2-7; 12 bases are shared with TRBD1. Germline CDR1 reads MNHEY; CDR2 reads SMNVEV (reference sequence). The CDR3 is 17 residues long. V shed 3 bases and J 7 bases; nucleotides not matched to a gene: 13. CDR3 bases: TGTGCCAGCAGTTTTGGGGACAGGGGGCGCGGGGCGAAGGAGCAGTACTTC. As protein: CASSFGDRGRGAKEQYF.

A single count supports this clone. This chain connects TRBV7-8 to TRBJ1-1, with D maybe TRBD1 (6 bases). CDR3 size: 14 residues. V dropped 3 bases and J dropped 2 bases, with 10 bases sitting between them. Germline values: CDR1 SGHVS, CDR2 FQNEAQ. DNA of the CDR3: TGTGCCAGCAGCTTGGGGACAATTAACACTGAAGCTTTCTTT. Translating it yields CASSLGTINTEAFF.

This chain joins TRBV14 and TRBJ1-4, with 11 bases lining up with TRBD1. From germline, CDR1 is SGHDN and CDR2 FVKESK. CDR3 length: 14 amino acids. J was trimmed by 8 bases and V by 3 bases; bases with no gene match: 2. The CDR3 sequence is CASSQDRGHEKLFF. The CDR3 DNA follows: TGTGCCAGCAGCCAGGACAGGGGGCACGAAAAACTGTTTTTT.

J is TRBJ1-1 and V is TRBV13; D uncertain. Germline V gene lookup returns CDR1 PRHDT and CDR2 FYEKMQ (reference sequence). The CDR3 has 13 amino acids. V lost 7 bases and J 0 bases, leaving 9 bases between the germline ends. The DNA for the CDR3 is TGTGCCAGCAAATCGGGGTTGAACACTGAAGCTTTCTTT. Translating gives CASKSGLNTEAFF. The full variable domain, its missing parts supplied by reference TRBV13 and TRBJ1-1, is AAGVIQSPRHLIKEKRETATLKCYPIPRHDTVYWYQQGPGQDPQFLISFYEKMQSDKGSIPDRFSAQQFSDYHSELNMSSLELGDSALYFCASKSGLNTEAFFGQGTRLTVV.

The V and J genes are TRBV11-3 and TRBJ2-1; 8 bases fit TRBD1. V lost 6 bases to trimming and J lost 0 bases; unmatched junction nucleotides: 7. The V gene's germline CDR1 is SGHNT and CDR2 YENEEA. This CDR3 region has 16 residues. CDR3 nucleotides: TGTGCCAGCAGTAAGCGAACAGGGGGCTCCTACAATGAGCAGTTCTTC. As protein: CASSKRTGGSYNEQFF.